This passage covers 22 T cell receptor beta chains from one sample sequenced in a study of identifying expanded T cells in peripheral blood. The method was immunoSEQ multiplex PCR; TCRdb's version includes in-frame clones alone and lacks a portion of them. The table lists approximately 110,000 clones, about 88% of them singletons, with roughly 7.6% in the top ten. Sequencing was performed on blood. The receptors were gathered from a person between 18 and 70 years old in good health.

The genes are TRBV11-1 and TRBJ2-7; D is perhaps TRBD1 (5 bases). V lost 1 base, J lost 0 bases, and 7 bases lay in between. Germline assignment: CDR1 SGHAT and CDR2 FQDESV (reference sequence). The CDR3 consists of 14 residues. DNA for the CDR3: TGTGCCAGCAGCTTAGGGGGCAGCTCCTACGAGCAGTACTTC. This sequence encodes CASSLGGSSYEQYF.

The CDR3 is CASSEGLAGAYEQYF. DNA for the CDR3: TGTGCCAGCAGTGAAGGACTAGCGGGAGCCTACGAGCAGTACTTC. The chain recombines TRBV6-1 with TRBJ2-7, with TRBD2 matching 12 bases. In germline, CDR1 is MNHNS, CDR2 SASEGT. V was pared by 1 base and J by 2 bases, with 0 bases of the junction left unmatched. This CDR3 spans 15 amino acids.

This clone was picked up one time. The CDR3, as DNA: TGTGCCAGCAGTTACGGGGCAGGGGCCCAGCCCCAGCATTTT. This translates into CASSYGAGAQPQHF. The V and J genes are TRBV6-4 and TRBJ1-5; D is perhaps TRBD1 (6 bases). Looked up from germline, CDR1 is MRHNA and CDR2 is SNTAGT. The CDR3 has 14 residues. V lost 5 bases and J lost 7, with 15 bases in between.

This chain links TRBV9 with TRBJ2-3, with TRBD2 as a possible D gene (6 bases). Germline V gives CDR1 SGDLS, CDR2 YYNGEE. This CDR3 is built from 18 residues. V was trimmed by 4 bases and J by 0 bases, leaving 21 bases between them. DNA of the CDR3: TGTGCCAGCAGCCCAATTAAGGATAGCGGACCGAGCACAGATACGCAGTATTTT. Encoded protein: CASSPIKDSGPSTDTQYF.

The chain has TRBV21-1 and TRBJ1-4. TRBV21-1 is classified as a pseudogene. The CDR3 is 16 amino acids. CDR3 bases: TGTGCCAGCAGCAAGAGGCCCATCGGACGGCGTGAAAAACTGTTTTTT. Translation gives CASSKRPIGRREKLFF.

V is TRBV20-1 and J is TRBJ2-7, with D unclear. Germline CDR1 is DFQATT and CDR2 is SNEGSKA (reference sequence). There are 11 residues in the CDR3. With 7 bases removed from V and 2 bases from J, the gap between germline ends came to 9 bases. The CDR3 sequence is CSVGQTYEQYF. The CDR3 coding sequence is TGCAGTGTCGGTCAGACCTACGAGCAGTACTTC.

This chain uses TRBV28 with TRBJ1-6; the D gene is possibly TRBD1 (6 bases). This CDR3 has 14 residues. With 3 bases removed from V and 9 bases from J, the gap between germline ends came to 12 bases. Germline values: CDR1 MDHEN, CDR2 SYDVKM. The CDR3, as DNA: TGTGCCAGCAGTTTCAGGGGATGGGGTTCACCCCTCCACTTT. This translates into CASSFRGWGSPLHF.

The chain uses TRBV7-3 and TRBJ2-1, with TRBD2 matching 9 bases. This CDR3 has 16 residues. The trim removed 5 bases at V and 8 bases at J, leaving 13 bases unmatched. In germline, CDR1 is SGHTA, CDR2 FQGTGA. CDR3 residues: CASSPSGGRGFDEQFF. Here the CDR3 DNA reads TGTGCCAGCAGCCCCTCCGGCGGGAGGGGTTTTGATGAGCAGTTCTTC.

V gene TRBV6-6 combines with J gene TRBJ2-7; 7 nucleotides match TRBD2. CDR1 and CDR2 from the germline V gene are MNHNY and SVGAGI (reference sequence). The CDR3 contains 12 residues. The trim removed 5 bases at V and 5 bases at J, leaving 3 bases unmatched. CDR3 residues: CASSGTIDEQYF. In nucleotides, the CDR3 is TGTGCCAGCAGTGGGACTATCGACGAGCAGTACTTC.

The rearrangement links TRBV7-2 to TRBJ2-1; no clear D gene. Trimming removed 6 bases at V and 3 bases at J, with 9 bases between. The germline V gene has CDR1 SGHTA and CDR2 FQGNSA. The CDR3 sequence is 13 residues long. CDR3 nucleotides: TGTGCCAGCAGTCCCTACCTCTACAATGAGCAGTTCTTC. Residues: CASSPYLYNEQFF.

J is TRBJ2-1 and V is TRBV10-3; 9 positions match TRBD1. The length of the CDR3 is 14 residues. V lost 6 bases, J lost 4 bases, and 4 bases stayed unmatched. Per germline, CDR1 ENHRY and CDR2 SYGVKD. CDR3 in amino acids: CAIRPDRGYNEQFF. CDR3 DNA: TGTGCCATCAGACCGGACAGGGGTTACAATGAGCAGTTCTTC.

This clone was seen only a few times. This chain connects TRBV11-3 to TRBJ2-5; the match to TRBD2 covers 12 bases. Losses at the gene ends were 5 bases for V and 5 bases for J; bases not matched to a gene: 3. Germline CDR1 reads SGHNT; CDR2 reads YENEEA. The CDR3 extends over 14 amino acids. The CDR3 DNA reads TGTGCCAGCAGCGCTAGCGGGAGGGAGGAGACCCAGTACTTC. Residues: CASSASGREETQYF.

This clone was seen only a few times. V and J are TRBV5-1 and TRBJ2-1; 14 bases line up with TRBD2. V shed 4 bases and J 8 bases; nucleotides not matched to a gene: 11. This CDR3 spans 17 amino acids. Germline assignment: CDR1 SGHRS and CDR2 YFSETQ. The CDR3 DNA is TGCGCCAGCAGCCTCCCCGGGACTAGCGGGAGTGGTCATGAGCAGTTCTTC. This encodes CASSLPGTSGSGHEQFF.

The chain joins TRBV5-4 to TRBJ2-7; weak D call: TRBD2 (5 bases). The CDR3 loop spans 15 amino acids. Deletions cut 6 bases from V and 2 bases from J, with 18 bases between. Germline V gives CDR1 SGHNT, CDR2 YYREEE (reference sequence). The CDR3 loop reads CASTSQPRGPYEQYF. The CDR3 coding sequence is TGTGCCAGCACCTCGCAACCTCGGGGTCCCTACGAGCAGTACTTC.

This clone was observed a single time. The rearrangement links TRBV7-3 to TRBJ2-6; D uncertain. This CDR3 has 23 residues. The V end lost 1 base, the J end lost 0 bases, and 28 bases lay between the germline ends. Germline lookup yields CDR1 SGHTA and CDR2 FQGTGA. The CDR3 spells CASSLSPFPGQALLGSGANVLTF. Here the CDR3 DNA reads TGTGCCAGCAGCTTAAGTCCCTTCCCGGGTCAGGCGCTCTTGGGCTCTGGGGCCAACGTCCTGACTTTC.

This chain links TRBV19 with TRBJ1-1; D gene uncertain. Germline V gene lookup returns CDR1 LNHDA and CDR2 SQIVND (reference sequence). The CDR3 is 13 residues long. V was cut by 11 bases and J by 3 bases, with 16 bases left in between. The CDR3 coding sequence is TGTGCCGCGGCGGGTGGGCGATACACTGAAGCTTTCTTT. Its translation: CAAAGGRYTEAFF. Full variable domain (missing parts from reference TRBV19 and TRBJ1-1): DGGITQSPKYLFRKEGQNVTLSCEQNLNHDAMYWYRQDPGQGLRLIYYSQIVNDFQKGDIAEGYSVSREKKESFPLTVTSAQKNPTAFYLCAAAGGRYTEAFFGQGTRLTVV.

This clone showed up just a few times. The chain employs TRBV19 and TRBJ1-2; 8 bases fit TRBD1. Germline CDR1 LNHDA, CDR2 SQIVND (reference sequence). Unmatched junction bases numbered 8, after V lost 6 bases and J lost 5 bases. The CDR3 totals 14 residues. The CDR3 reads CASSSDRGWYGYTF. DNA of the CDR3: TGTGCCAGTAGCTCCGACAGGGGCTGGTATGGCTACACCTTC. Full variable domain (rest looked up from reference TRBV19 and TRBJ1-2): DGGITQSPKYLFRKEGQNVTLSCEQNLNHDAMYWYRQDPGQGLRLIYYSQIVNDFQKGDIAEGYSVSREKKESFPLTVTSAQKNPTAFYLCASSSDRGWYGYTFGSGTRLTVV.

The CDR3 DNA reads as TGTGCCAGCAGTGTATACGGGGGGGCTTCCTACGAGCAGTACTTC. Its translation: CASSVYGGASYEQYF. The rearrangement links TRBV6-1 to TRBJ2-7; 8 bases agree with TRBD2. Germline assignment: CDR1 MNHNS and CDR2 SASEGT. The CDR3 length is 15 residues. V shed 4 bases, J shed 1 base, and the junction held 6 bases outside the gene matches.

V is TRBV5-1 and J is TRBJ1-1; D might be TRBD1 (6 bases). The V end was cut by 3 bases, the J end by 0 bases, with 9 bases between. The germline V gene encodes CDR1 SGHRS and CDR2 YFSETQ. CDR3 length equals 14 residues. CDR3 in DNA: TGCGCCAGCAGCTCTCAGGGGTTGAACACTGAAGCTTTCTTT. It specifies CASSSQGLNTEAFF.

The chain employs TRBV10-3 and TRBJ1-1, with no clear D. CDR3 size: 13 residues. The germline V and J ends were trimmed by 2 bases and 5 bases, with 9 bases remaining between them. CDR1 and CDR2 from the germline V gene are ENHRY and SYGVKD. The CDR3 loop reads CAISEGFSTEAFF. DNA for the CDR3: TGTGCCATCAGTGAGGGGTTTTCGACTGAAGCTTTCTTT.

Here the CDR3 reads CAWSAPGRGRGYTF. The CDR3 bases are TGTGCCTGGAGTGCCCCGGGCAGGGGGAGAGGCTACACCTTC. The chain employs TRBV30 and TRBJ1-2; 7 nucleotides agree with TRBD1. Germline V lookup: CDR1 GTSNPN, CDR2 SVGIG (reference sequence). CDR3 length: 14 residues. The V and J ends lost 1 base and 8 bases, in that order; junction bases with no gene match: 10.

This chain uses TRBV29-1 with TRBJ1-2, with TRBD1 matching over 8 bases. Germline V lookup: CDR1 SQVTM, CDR2 ANQGSEA. The CDR3 has 16 residues. The ends lost 7 bases at V and 3 bases at J; junction bases unmatched: 16. The CDR3 DNA reads as TGCAGCGCCTACTGGCCCCATATGGACAGGGACTATGGCTACACCTTC. Translating it yields CSAYWPHMDRDYGYTF. The full variable domain, its missing parts supplied by reference TRBV29-1 and TRBJ1-2, is SAVISQKPSRDICQRGTSLTIQCQVDSQVTMMFWYRQQPGQSLTLIATANQGSEATYESGFVIDKFPISRPNLTFSTLTVSNMSPEDSSIYLCSAYWPHMDRDYGYTFGSGTRLTVV.